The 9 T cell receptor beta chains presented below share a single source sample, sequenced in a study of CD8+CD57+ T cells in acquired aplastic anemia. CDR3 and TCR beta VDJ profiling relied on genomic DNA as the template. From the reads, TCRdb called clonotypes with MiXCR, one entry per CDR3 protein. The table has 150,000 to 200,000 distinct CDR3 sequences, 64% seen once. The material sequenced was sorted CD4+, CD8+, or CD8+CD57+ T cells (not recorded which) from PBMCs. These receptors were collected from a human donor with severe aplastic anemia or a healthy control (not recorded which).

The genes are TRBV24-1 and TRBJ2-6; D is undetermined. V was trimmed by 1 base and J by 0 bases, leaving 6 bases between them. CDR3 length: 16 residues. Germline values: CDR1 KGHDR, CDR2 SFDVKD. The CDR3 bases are TGTGCCACCAGTGATTTATCAGGCTCTGGGGCCAACGTCCTGACTTTC. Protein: CATSDLSGSGANVLTF.

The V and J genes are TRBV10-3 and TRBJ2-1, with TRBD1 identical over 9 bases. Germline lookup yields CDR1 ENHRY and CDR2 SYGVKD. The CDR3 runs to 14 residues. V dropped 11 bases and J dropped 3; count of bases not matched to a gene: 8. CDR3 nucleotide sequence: TGTGCCTCGCGGACAGGGGACCACTACAATGAGCAGTTCTTC. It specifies CASRTGDHYNEQFF.

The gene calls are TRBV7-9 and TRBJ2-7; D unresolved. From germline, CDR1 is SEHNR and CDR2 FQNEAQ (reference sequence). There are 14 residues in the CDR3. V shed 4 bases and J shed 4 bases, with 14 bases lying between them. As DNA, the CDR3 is TGTGCCAGCAGCTCGTCGACTGGAGAGTACGAGCAGTACTTC. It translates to CASSSSTGEYEQYF.

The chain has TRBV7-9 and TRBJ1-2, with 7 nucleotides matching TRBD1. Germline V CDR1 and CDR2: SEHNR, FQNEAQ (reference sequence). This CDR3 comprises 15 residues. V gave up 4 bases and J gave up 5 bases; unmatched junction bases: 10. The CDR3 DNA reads TGTGCCAGCAGCTCGTTCCCCGGGACAGCGTATGGCTACACCTTC. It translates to CASSSFPGTAYGYTF.

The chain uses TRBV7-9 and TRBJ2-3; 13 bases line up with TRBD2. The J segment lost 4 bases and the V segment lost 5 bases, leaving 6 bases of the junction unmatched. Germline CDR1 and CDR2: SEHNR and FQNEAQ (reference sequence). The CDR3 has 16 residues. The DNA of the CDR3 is TGTGCCAGCAGCAGAGGGACTAGCGGGGCTGCAGATACGCAGTATTTT. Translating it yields CASSRGTSGAADTQYF.

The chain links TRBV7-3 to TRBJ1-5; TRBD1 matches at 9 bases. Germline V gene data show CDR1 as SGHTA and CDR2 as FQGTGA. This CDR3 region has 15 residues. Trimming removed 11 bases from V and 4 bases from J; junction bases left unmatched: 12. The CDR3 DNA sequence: TGTGCCGAGGACCACAGGGGGCTAGGGAATCAGCCCCAGCATTTT. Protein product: CAEDHRGLGNQPQHF.

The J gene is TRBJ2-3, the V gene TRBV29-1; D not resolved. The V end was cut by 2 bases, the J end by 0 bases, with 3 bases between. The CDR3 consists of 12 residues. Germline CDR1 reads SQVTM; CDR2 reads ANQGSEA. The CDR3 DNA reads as TGCAGCGTTGAACCTAGCACAGATACGCAGTATTTT. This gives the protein CSVEPSTDTQYF.

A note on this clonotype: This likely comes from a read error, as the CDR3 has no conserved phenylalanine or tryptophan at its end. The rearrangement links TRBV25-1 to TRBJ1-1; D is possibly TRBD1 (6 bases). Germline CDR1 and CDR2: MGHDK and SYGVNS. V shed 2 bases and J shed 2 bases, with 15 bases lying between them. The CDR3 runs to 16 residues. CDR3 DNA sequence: TGTGCCAGCAGTGAAGAGCCAGGGGACTACAACACTGAAGCTTTCTCT. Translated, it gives CASSEEPGDYNTEAFS.

CDR3 protein: CASSQSGGQGRETQYF. The DNA of the CDR3 is TGTGCCAGCAGCCAATCGGGGGGACAGGGGAGGGAGACCCAGTACTTC. J is TRBJ2-5 and V is TRBV7-8, with 10 bases fitting TRBD1. Looked up from germline, CDR1 is SGHVS and CDR2 is FQNEAQ. The V and J ends lost 5 bases and 5 bases, in that order; junction bases with no gene match: 11. The CDR3 extends over 16 amino acids.